This TCR beta chain appears in the sequencing data of a study of human T cells and chemical hapten exposure. Overall study context: Patch tests put 0.01% DPC on the upper back, read at 6 days.

Findings and limits, study-wide: Those TCRs sitting above 1 in 1000 frequency stayed the same with DPC sensitization.

Individual cDNA molecules (in the library) carried attached unique molecular identifiers. Using its own MiXCR run on the RACE reads, TCRdb lists one record per CDR3 protein. The table has 99,000 or so distinct CDR3 sequences, 9.5% to 14% seen once. This clonotype was counted a few times. Its antigen is still unknown. Time point denoted: pre-sensitization, week 0. Treatment reported: therapeutic diphenylcyclopropenone sensitization with weekly scalp DPC. Germline CDR1 reads SGHVS; CDR2 reads FNYEAQ. V lost 5 bases and J lost 2; bases outside the gene matches: 5. This CDR3 has 15 residues. The chain combines TRBV7-6 with TRBJ2-3; TRBD2 matches at 9 bases. The input for sequencing was whole blood, taken in connection with sensitization to the hapten diphenylcyclopropenone (DPC). This receptor was identified in a woman aged 55-75 years with alopecia areata. Some clones in this sample may be carry-over from other donors' samples. CDR3 DNA sequence: TGTGCCAGCAGCAAAAGCGGGGGGTACACAGATACGCAGTATTTT. Encoded protein: CASSKSGGYTDTQYF.